This T cell receptor beta chain was identified during a study of cytomegalovirus exposure and HLA in healthy donors. Germline V gene sequence: CDR1 SGHKS, CDR2 YYEKEE (reference sequence). V lost 0 bases, J lost 3 bases, and 15 bases lay in between. This CDR3 spans 17 amino acids. Assay used: immunoSEQ multiplex PCR; TCRdb lists only in-frame clones, some missing. Counted here are under 200,000 clones, roughly nine tenths occurring once; the ten biggest clones make up under 7%. This clone showed up just once. Material for sequencing was PBMCs. The V gene is TRBV5-5, the J gene TRBJ1-4, with a weak D call TRBD1 (5 bases). The receptor was derived from a woman younger than 45 in good health and CMV-seronegative. The CDR3 here is CASSLAGRQLANEKLFF. The CDR3 nucleotides read TGTGCCAGCAGCTTGGCAGGGCGCCAGCTCGCTAATGAAAAACTGTTTTTT.